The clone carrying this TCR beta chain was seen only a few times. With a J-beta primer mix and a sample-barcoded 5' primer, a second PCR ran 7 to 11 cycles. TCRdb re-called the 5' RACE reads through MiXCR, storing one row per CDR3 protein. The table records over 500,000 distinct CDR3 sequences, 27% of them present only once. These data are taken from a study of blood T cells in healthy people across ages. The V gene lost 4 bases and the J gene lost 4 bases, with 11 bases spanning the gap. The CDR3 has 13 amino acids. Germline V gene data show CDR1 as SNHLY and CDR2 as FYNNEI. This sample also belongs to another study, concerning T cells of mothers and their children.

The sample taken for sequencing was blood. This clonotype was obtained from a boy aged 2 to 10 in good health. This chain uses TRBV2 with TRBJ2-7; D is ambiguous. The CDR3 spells CASSAQVSYEQYF. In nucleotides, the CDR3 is TGTGCCAGCAGTGCGCAGGTTTCATACGAGCAGTACTTC. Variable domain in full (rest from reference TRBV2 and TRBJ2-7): EPEVTQTPSHQVTQMGQEVILRCVPISNHLYFYWYRQILGQKVEFLVSFYNNEISEKSEIFDDQFSVERPDGSNFTLKIRSTKLEDSAMYFCASSAQVSYEQYFGPGTRLTVT.